In its sample, the clone carrying this TCR beta chain was seen many times. This entry belongs to a study of blood T cells in healthy people across ages. Together with a sample-barcoded 5' primer, a J-beta primer mix was included in a second PCR lasting about 7 to 12 cycles. TCRdb passed the 5' RACE reads through MiXCR, listing each CDR3 protein once. The sample lists some 1.1 million distinct CDR3 sequences, around two fifths seen once, with around 13% in the top ten. The V gene lost 0 bases and the J gene lost 2 bases, with 11 bases spanning the gap. Germline CDR1 reads SGHDN; CDR2 reads FVKESK. The CDR3 extends over 16 amino acids.

The sequence came from a man aged 18 to 35 in good health. The chain has TRBV14 and TRBJ2-1; D could derive from TRBD1 or TRBD2 (6 bases each). Material for sequencing was blood. CDR3 region: CASSQEGGFTYNEQFF. For the CDR3, the DNA is TGTGCCAGCAGCCAAGAAGGGGGGTTCACCTACAATGAGCAGTTCTTC.